This passage covers 17 T cell receptor beta chains from one sample sequenced in a study of shared clonotypes between healthy human individuals. The naive CD8 fraction comprised CD45RO-negative cells positively selected for CCR7 and excluded terminally differentiated effector memory CD45RA+ cells. Method: immunoSEQ multiplex PCR; TCRdb's copy keeps in-frame clones and lacks some. In the table there are 1.5 million to 2.5 million clones, 85% to 95% of which are singletons. The sample consisted of naive CD8+ T cells sorted from blood. These receptors all stem from a man between 18 and 35 years old in good health.

The rearrangement joins TRBV11-2 to TRBJ2-7; 8 nucleotides agree with TRBD2. The V gene's germline CDR1 is SGHAT and CDR2 FQNNGV. This CDR3 spans 16 amino acids. V dropped 3 bases and J dropped 3; count of bases not matched to a gene: 10. For the CDR3, the DNA is TGTGCCAGCAGCTTCGGCCCCGGGACTAGTTTCTACGAGCAGTACTTC. Translated, it gives CASSFGPGTSFYEQYF.

This clone was found once. V gene TRBV21-1 combines with J gene TRBJ2-5. TRBV21-1 is a listed pseudogene. The CDR3 has 13 amino acids. CDR3 nucleotides: TGTGCCAGCAAACTTCACCGGGACGAGACCCAGTACTTC. Residues: CASKLHRDETQYF.

The chain is built from TRBV29-1 and TRBJ1-1; no clear D gene. V was cut by 0 bases and J by 4 bases, with 12 bases left in between. The CDR3 is 14 residues long. The germline gives CDR1 SQVTM, CDR2 ANQGSEA. The CDR3 loop is CSVEEGGRGTEAFF. The DNA for the CDR3 is TGCAGCGTTGAAGAGGGTGGTCGAGGCACTGAAGCTTTCTTT.

This clone appeared a single time. Other DNA sequences within the sample encode an identical CDR3. This chain links TRBV5-6 with TRBJ2-3, with a tentative D call TRBD2 (6 bases). The CDR3 runs to 12 residues. The germline gives CDR1 SGHDT, CDR2 YYEEEE. Between the trimmed V and J ends, which lost 3 bases and 4 bases, there was a span of 6 bases. CDR3 sequence: CASSWGADTQYF. In nucleotides, the CDR3 is TGTGCCAGCAGCTGGGGGGCAGATACGCAGTATTTT. Full variable domain (remainder filled in from reference TRBV5-6 and TRBJ2-3): DAGVTQSPTHLIKTRGQQVTLRCSPKSGHDTVSWYQQALGQGPQFIFQYYEEEERQRGNFPDRFSGHQFPNYSSELNVNALLLGDSALYLCASSWGADTQYFGPGTRLTVL.

The J gene is TRBJ2-7, the V gene TRBV28; no firm D call. CDR3 length: 13 residues. Trimming took off 3 bases at V and 2 bases at J, with 8 bases between the two ends. From germline, CDR1 is MDHEN and CDR2 SYDVKM. The CDR3 loop reads CASSFSEAYEQYF. The CDR3 DNA reads as TGTGCCAGCAGTTTTTCGGAAGCCTACGAGCAGTACTTC.

This CDR3 is CASSVAPSGPDTQYF. CDR3 DNA: TGTGCCAGCAGCGTAGCTCCCAGCGGCCCAGATACGCAGTATTTT. This chain uses TRBV9 with TRBJ2-3; a weak D match, TRBD2 (5 bases). CDR1 is SGDLS and CDR2 is YYNGEE in the germline V gene. The ends were cut back, 0 bases at V and 4 bases at J, with 12 bases in the middle. This CDR3 is 15 amino acids long.

This clone has only one observation. This chain links TRBV28 with TRBJ1-1; TRBD1 matches 7 bases. Germline trimming cut 10 bases from V and 4 bases from J; bases unmatched to any gene: 9. This CDR3 comprises 13 residues. In germline, CDR1 is MDHEN, CDR2 SYDVKM. CDR3 coding DNA: TGTGCCATCCGAGGGGGCGCGGGCACTGAAGCTTTCTTT. Translated: CAIRGGAGTEAFF.

This rearrangement joins TRBV9 to TRBJ2-7; D is possibly TRBD1 or TRBD2 (5 bases each). The germline V gene encodes CDR1 SGDLS and CDR2 YYNGEE. V was pared by 0 bases and J by 3 bases, with 16 bases between. This CDR3 is built from 16 residues. The CDR3 DNA reads as TGTGCCAGCAGCGTAGAGGGGCTAGCTGGAAACTACGAGCAGTACTTC. Translation: CASSVEGLAGNYEQYF.

The V call is TRBV27, the J call TRBJ2-1, with 13 bases that match TRBD2. CDR3 length equals 15 residues. With 8 bases clipped from V and 2 bases from J, the junction kept 3 bases outside the gene matches. Germline values: CDR1 MNHEY, CDR2 SMNVEV (reference sequence). The CDR3 coding sequence is TGTGCCAGCCACGGACTAGCGGGGGCCTACAATGAGCAGTTCTTC. This encodes CASHGLAGAYNEQFF.

J is TRBJ1-4 and V is TRBV25-1; 7 bases fit TRBD1. This CDR3 contains 17 residues. Germline CDR1 and CDR2: MGHDK and SYGVNS. The V gene end was trimmed by 2 bases and the J gene end by 3 bases; junction bases not matched to a gene: 9. This CDR3 is CASSEHDPGQPNEKLFF. The CDR3 nucleotides read TGTGCCAGCAGTGAACATGATCCGGGACAGCCTAATGAAAAACTGTTTTTT.

The chain employs TRBV7-2 and TRBJ2-1, with 10 bases fitting TRBD2. Germline V gene sequence: CDR1 SGHTA, CDR2 FQGNSA. Unmatched junction bases numbered 11, after V lost 7 bases and J lost 8 bases. The CDR3 spans 15 residues. The DNA of the CDR3 is TGTGCCAGCACCCAGGGACTAGCGCCTGGAGATGAGCAGTTCTTC. Translating gives CASTQGLAPGDEQFF.

CDR3 nucleotides: TGTGCCAGCAGCAATCGGGGGGGGCAAGAGACCCAGTACTTC. This translates into CASSNRGGQETQYF. This rearrangement joins TRBV27 to TRBJ2-5; 8 bases fit TRBD2. CDR3 length: 14 amino acids. Per germline, CDR1 MNHEY and CDR2 SMNVEV (reference sequence). V gave up 6 bases and J gave up 2 bases; unmatched junction bases: 5.

The chain combines TRBV13 with TRBJ2-1, with D tentatively TRBD1 (5 bases). The CDR3 is 13 amino acids. Germline CDR1 is PRHDT and CDR2 is FYEKMQ (reference sequence). The ends were cut back, 0 bases at V and 8 bases at J, with 8 bases in the middle. The CDR3 is CASSLGTGYEQFF. The CDR3 DNA follows: TGTGCCAGCAGCTTAGGTACAGGCTATGAGCAGTTCTTC.

The V and J genes are TRBV9 and TRBJ2-3; D remains ambiguous. Germline V gene sequence: CDR1 SGDLS, CDR2 YYNGEE. The V end lost 0 bases, the J end lost 4 bases, and 6 bases lay between the germline ends. The CDR3 length is 13 residues. The CDR3: CASSVGPSDTQYF. CDR3 coding DNA: TGTGCCAGCAGCGTAGGCCCCTCAGATACGCAGTATTTT.

J is TRBJ1-2 and V is TRBV13; TRBD1 agrees at 7 bases. The CDR3 length is 14 residues. The trim removed 0 bases at V and 4 bases at J, leaving 2 bases unmatched. The V gene's germline CDR1 is PRHDT and CDR2 FYEKMQ (reference sequence). The CDR3 reads CASSLGGQLYGYTF. The CDR3 DNA is TGTGCCAGCAGCTTAGGGGGACAGCTCTATGGCTACACCTTC.

V is TRBV2 and J is TRBJ2-1; the D call may be TRBD1 or TRBD2 (6 bases each). CDR1 and CDR2 (germline): SNHLY, FYNNEI. This CDR3 is built from 16 residues. V lost 5 bases, J lost 8 bases, and 22 bases lay in between. Here the CDR3 reads CASSPYGAGQGDEQFF. CDR3 in DNA: TGTGCCAGCAGTCCCTACGGGGCGGGACAAGGGGATGAGCAGTTCTTC.

This chain connects TRBV6-5 to TRBJ2-7; D might be TRBD1 or TRBD2, each matching 5 bases. The CDR3 sequence is 14 residues long. Germline loops: CDR1 MNHEY, CDR2 SVGAGI. V was pared by 5 bases and J by 3 bases, with 14 bases between. This CDR3 is CASSTGTDNYEQYF. CDR3 sequence (DNA): TGTGCCAGCAGTACGGGGACGGATAACTACGAGCAGTACTTC.